Listed below are T cell receptor beta chains from one sample, sequenced in a study of T cells in Graves' hyperthyroidism and ophthalmopathy. MiXCR was run by TCRdb on the multiplex PCR reads, yielding one entry per CDR3 protein. The data hold roughly 840,000 distinct CDR3 sequences, with about two fifths observed a single time. Sequencing used blood. The receptors shown here come from a man aged 18 to 29 with Graves' hyperthyroidism. The CDR3 runs from the conserved cysteine through the conserved F or W. Each record gives: V gene, J gene, CDR3 protein.

V: TRBV7-9
J: TRBJ2-7
CDR3: CASSTFPGTYEQYF

V: TRBV2
J: TRBJ1-1
CDR3: CASSYSQGRPFF

V: TRBV7-3
J: TRBJ2-7
CDR3: CASSLRDSPNEQYF

V: TRBV5-4
J: TRBJ2-7
CDR3: CASSAWTGTHYEQYF

V: TRBV7-9
J: TRBJ1-3
CDR3: CASSFVSSGNTIYF

V: TRBV2
J: TRBJ1-6
CDR3: CASGQGAGVSPLHF

V: TRBV5-1
J: TRBJ1-1
CDR3: CASSLGTGSNTEAFF

V: TRBV7-2
J: TRBJ2-7
CDR3: CASSSWGPGDEQYF

V: TRBV2
J: TRBJ2-2
CDR3: CASSEPPREVAETGELFF

V: TRBV10-3
J: TRBJ1-5
CDR3: CASSYPPLTGGGNQPQHF

V: TRBV2
J: TRBJ2-5
CDR3: CASRNRDPPIVTQYF

V: TRBV7-2
J: TRBJ2-7
CDR3: CASSLGGARQYF

V: TRBV9
J: TRBJ2-5
CDR3: CASSADREETQYF

V: TRBV2
J: TRBJ2-7
CDR3: CASSERGGGSYEQYF

V: TRBV11-2
J: TRBJ1-3
CDR3: CASSFPQGAGNTIYF

V: TRBV7-9
J: TRBJ2-5
CDR3: CASSRGRGKETQYF

V: TRBV20-1
J: TRBJ1-1
CDR3: CSARDSGHPDSSIAEAFF

V: TRBV19
J: TRBJ1-5
CDR3: CASSPRDISNQPQHF

V: TRBV12-3/TRBV12-4
J: TRBJ1-1
CDR3: CASSSDNPAFF

V: TRBV2
J: TRBJ1-2
CDR3: CASPYEGFYGYTF

V: TRBV6-5
J: TRBJ1-2
CDR3: CASGQTGVGYTF

V: TRBV10-3
J: TRBJ1-1
CDR3: CAISEEVTEAFF

V: TRBV5-4
J: TRBJ1-4
CDR3: CASSQSALGDSGKLFF

V: TRBV7-2
J: TRBJ2-2
CDR3: CASSLDALAGDTGELFF

V: TRBV2
J: TRBJ2-7
CDR3: CASLSGGNDEQYF

V: TRBV9
J: TRBJ2-5
CDR3: CASSLLLGQETQYF

V: TRBV15
J: TRBJ1-1
CDR3: CATSRGISGQHIEAFF

V: TRBV5-1
J: TRBJ1-1
CDR3: CASKAGASYTEAFF

V: TRBV6-5
J: TRBJ1-6
CDR3: CASSYSGQGDSPLHF

V: TRBV11-2
J: TRBJ2-5
CDR3: CASRREVAGQWETQYF

V: TRBV20-1
J: TRBJ2-7
CDR3: CSANELAGGTYEQYF

V: TRBV29-1
J: TRBJ1-4
CDR3: CSPQGNEKLFF

V: TRBV6-5
J: TRBJ1-1
CDR3: CASRTSGGTEAFF

V: TRBV10-3
J: TRBJ1-1
CDR3: CAISESGGYTEAFF

V: TRBV7-2
J: TRBJ1-1
CDR3: CASSAVSGTATSNTEAFF

V: TRBV7-2
J: TRBJ2-7
CDR3: CASSLGSFGYEQYF

V: TRBV5-4
J: TRBJ1-1
CDR3: CASSFVEGDTEAFF

V: TRBV6-5
J: TRBJ2-7
CDR3: CASSYELADPEVQYF

V: TRBV10-3
J: TRBJ2-2
CDR3: CAIRRREGYTGELFF

V: TRBV5-4
J: TRBJ2-5
CDR3: CASSQGASGGHWETQYF

V: TRBV7-2
J: TRBJ1-1
CDR3: CASSLDLGGQNTEAFF

V: TRBV29-1
J: TRBJ1-1
CDR3: CSVYSAEAFF

V: TRBV29-1
J: TRBJ2-7
CDR3: CSLSPGDSAQYF

V: TRBV12-3/TRBV12-4
J: TRBJ2-7
CDR3: CASSLIPFPRGEQYF

V: TRBV29-1
J: TRBJ1-1
CDR3: CSVVGATEAFF

V: TRBV10-3
J: TRBJ2-7
CDR3: CASSLGGQGGGEQYF

V: TRBV12-3/TRBV12-4
J: NA
CDR3: CASSDSGRAFKEQFF

V: TRBV30
J: TRBJ1-4
CDR3: CASNPTGGSNEKLFF

V: TRBV7-2
J: TRBJ2-5
CDR3: CATSDPPGTGEETQYF

V: TRBV13
J: TRBJ2-5
CDR3: CASSRRTEETQYF

V: TRBV4-1
J: TRBJ2-5
CDR3: CASSPSGGPNPETQYF

V: TRBV2
J: TRBJ2-5
CDR3: CASSLPGLGVETQYF

V: TRBV29-1
J: TRBJ2-6
CDR3: CSVDPGQGEYGANVLTF

V: TRBV9
J: TRBJ1-3
CDR3: CASSARGVSGNTIYF

V: TRBV14
J: TRBJ1-2
CDR3: CASSRQGGGYTF

V: TRBV20-1
J: TRBJ1-5
CDR3: CSASPPTENQPQHF

V: TRBV28
J: TRBJ1-1
CDR3: CASSDGTEPFF

V: TRBV20-1
J: TRBJ1-5
CDR3: CSATGGTGQPQHF

V: TRBV7-9
J: TRBJ2-7
CDR3: CASSFQGSFLYEQYF

V: TRBV24-1
J: TRBJ1-1
CDR3: CATSDDDRPDGGTEAFF